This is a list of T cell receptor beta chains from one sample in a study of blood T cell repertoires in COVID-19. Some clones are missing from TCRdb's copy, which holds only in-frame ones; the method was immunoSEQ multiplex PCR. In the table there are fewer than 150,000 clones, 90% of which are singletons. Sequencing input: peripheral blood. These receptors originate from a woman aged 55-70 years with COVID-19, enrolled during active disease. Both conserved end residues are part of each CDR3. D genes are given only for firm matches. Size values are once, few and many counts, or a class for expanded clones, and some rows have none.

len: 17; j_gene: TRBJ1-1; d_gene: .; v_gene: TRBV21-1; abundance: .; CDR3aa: CASSSGILGGGSTEAFF; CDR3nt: TGTGCCAGCAGCAGCGGTATATTGGGGGGCGGGAGCACTGAAGCTTTCTTT
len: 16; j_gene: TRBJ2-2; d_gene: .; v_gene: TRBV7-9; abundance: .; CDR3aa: CASSSYRAANTGELFF; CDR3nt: TGTGCCAGCAGCTCGTACAGGGCCGCGAACACCGGGGAGCTGTTTTTT
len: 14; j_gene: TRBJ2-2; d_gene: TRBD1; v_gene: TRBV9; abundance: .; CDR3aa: CASSGQTGDGELFF; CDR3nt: TGTGCCAGCAGCGGGCAGACAGGGGACGGGGAGCTGTTTTTT
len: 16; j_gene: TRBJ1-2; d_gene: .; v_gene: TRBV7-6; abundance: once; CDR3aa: CASSSRVRGARYGYTF; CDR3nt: TGTGCCAGCAGCTCCCGGGTACGCGGCGCTAGATATGGCTACACCTTC
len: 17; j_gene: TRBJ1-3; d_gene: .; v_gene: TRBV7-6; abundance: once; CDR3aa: CASSPRPGGGSGNTIYF; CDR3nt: TGTGCCAGCAGCCCGCGACCGGGGGGGGGTTCCGGAAACACCATATATTTT
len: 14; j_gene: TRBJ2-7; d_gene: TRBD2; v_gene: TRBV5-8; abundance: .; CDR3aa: CASSLRGVSYEQYF; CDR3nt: TGTGCCAGCAGCTTGCGGGGGGTGTCCTACGAGCAGTACTTC
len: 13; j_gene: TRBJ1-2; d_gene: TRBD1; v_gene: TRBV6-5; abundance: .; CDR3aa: CASRPTGNYGYTF; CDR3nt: TGTGCCAGCAGGCCGACAGGGAACTATGGCTACACCTTC
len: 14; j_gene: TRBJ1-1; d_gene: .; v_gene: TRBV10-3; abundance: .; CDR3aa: CAIRAVQAGTEAFF; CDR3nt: TGTGCCATCAGAGCGGTCCAGGCCGGCACTGAAGCTTTCTTT
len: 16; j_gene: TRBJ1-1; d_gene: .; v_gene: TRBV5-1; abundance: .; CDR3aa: CASSLSGGSMNTEAFF; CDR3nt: TGCGCCAGCAGCCTAAGCGGGGGGAGCATGAACACTGAAGCTTTCTTT
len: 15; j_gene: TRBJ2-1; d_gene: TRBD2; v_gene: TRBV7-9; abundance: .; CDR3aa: CASRSGAGGQVEQFF; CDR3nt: TGTGCCAGCAGATCCGGAGCGGGGGGGCAGGTTGAGCAGTTCTTC
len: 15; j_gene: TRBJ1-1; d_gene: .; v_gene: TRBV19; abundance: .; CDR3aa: CAILKSGNANTEAFF; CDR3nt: TGTGCCATCCTTAAATCCGGTAACGCAAACACTGAAGCTTTCTTT
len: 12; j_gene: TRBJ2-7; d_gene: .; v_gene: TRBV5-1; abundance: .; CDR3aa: CASSLGGFEQYF; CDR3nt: TGCGCCAGCAGCTTGGGAGGTTTCGAGCAGTACTTC
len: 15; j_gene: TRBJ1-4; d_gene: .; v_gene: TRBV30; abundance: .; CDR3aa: CAWSVSAGVNEKLFF; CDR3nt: TGTGCCTGGAGTGTATCAGCAGGGGTGAATGAAAAACTGTTTTTT
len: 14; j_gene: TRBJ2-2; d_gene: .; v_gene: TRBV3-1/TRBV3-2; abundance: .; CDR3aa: CASSQVRSTGELFF; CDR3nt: TGTGCCAGCAGCCAAGTACGCAGCACCGGGGAGCTGTTTTTT
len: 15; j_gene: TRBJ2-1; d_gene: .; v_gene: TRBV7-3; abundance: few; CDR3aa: CASSRTRDTSNEQFF; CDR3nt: TGTGCCAGCAGCCGCACCCGAGACACCTCCAATGAGCAGTTCTTC
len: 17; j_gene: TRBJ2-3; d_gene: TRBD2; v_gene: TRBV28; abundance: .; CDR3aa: CASSLAGSGGGTDTQYF; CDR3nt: TGTGCCAGCAGTCTAGCCGGAAGCGGGGGCGGCACAGATACGCAGTATTTT
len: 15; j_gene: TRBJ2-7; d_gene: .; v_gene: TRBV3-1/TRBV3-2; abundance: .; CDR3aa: CASTPNLLSSYEQYF; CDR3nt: TGTGCCAGCACTCCGAACCTACTGAGCTCCTACGAGCAGTACTTC
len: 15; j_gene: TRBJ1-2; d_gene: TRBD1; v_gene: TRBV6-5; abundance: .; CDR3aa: CASSFRGTGNYGYTF; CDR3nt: TGTGCCAGCAGTTTTCGGGGGACAGGCAACTATGGCTACACCTTC
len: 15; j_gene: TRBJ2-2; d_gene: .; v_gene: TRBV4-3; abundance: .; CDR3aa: CASSQDPGYTGELFF; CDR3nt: TGCGCCAGCAGCCAAGATCCAGGGTATACCGGGGAGCTGTTTTTT
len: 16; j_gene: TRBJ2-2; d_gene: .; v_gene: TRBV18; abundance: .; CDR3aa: CASSPWTKTNTGELFF; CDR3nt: TGTGCCAGCTCACCATGGACAAAAACGAACACCGGGGAGCTGTTTTTT
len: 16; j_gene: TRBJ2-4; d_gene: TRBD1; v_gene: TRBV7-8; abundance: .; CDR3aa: CASSLARGQGLNIQYF; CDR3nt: TGTGCCAGCAGCTTAGCCCGAGGACAGGGGTTAAACATTCAGTACTTC
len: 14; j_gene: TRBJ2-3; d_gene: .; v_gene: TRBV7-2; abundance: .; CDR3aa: CASSFTGGADTQYF; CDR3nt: TGTGCCAGCAGCTTCACAGGGGGGGCAGATACGCAGTATTTT
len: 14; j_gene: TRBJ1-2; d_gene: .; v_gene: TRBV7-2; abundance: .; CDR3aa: CASSPGGVFYGYTF; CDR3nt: TGTGCCAGCAGCCCAGGCGGGGTATTCTATGGCTACACCTTC
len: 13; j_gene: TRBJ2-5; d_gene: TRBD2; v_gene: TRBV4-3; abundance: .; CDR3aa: CASSQEAGGTQYF; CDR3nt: TGCGCCAGCAGCCAAGAGGCGGGGGGGACCCAGTACTTC
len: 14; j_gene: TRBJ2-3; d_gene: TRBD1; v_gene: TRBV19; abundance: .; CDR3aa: CASNAGGSTDTQYF; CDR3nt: TGTGCCAGTAACGCAGGGGGTAGCACAGATACGCAGTATTTT
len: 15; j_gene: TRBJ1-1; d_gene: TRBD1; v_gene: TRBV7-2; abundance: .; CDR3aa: CASSLRTGGTTEAFF; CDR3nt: TGTGCCAGCAGCTTAAGGACAGGGGGCACCACTGAAGCTTTCTTT
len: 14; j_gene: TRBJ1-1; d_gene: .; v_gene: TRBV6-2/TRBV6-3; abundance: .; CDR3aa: CASSYAGGGTEAFF; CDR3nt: TGTGCCAGCAGTTACGCGGGAGGGGGGACTGAAGCTTTCTTT
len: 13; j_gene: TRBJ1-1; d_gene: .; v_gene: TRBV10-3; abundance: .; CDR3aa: CAILQGLDTEAFF; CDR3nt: TGTGCCATCTTGCAGGGCCTGGACACTGAAGCTTTCTTT
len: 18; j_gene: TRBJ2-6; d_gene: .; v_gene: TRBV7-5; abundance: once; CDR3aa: CARSPTLQAPTGANVLTF; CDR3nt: TGTGCCAGAAGCCCAACATTACAGGCACCCACTGGGGCCAACGTCCTGACTTTC
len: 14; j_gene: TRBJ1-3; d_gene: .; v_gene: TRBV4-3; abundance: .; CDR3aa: CASSQEQGSRTIYF; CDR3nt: TGCGCCAGCAGCCAGGAACAGGGTTCGAGAACCATATATTTT
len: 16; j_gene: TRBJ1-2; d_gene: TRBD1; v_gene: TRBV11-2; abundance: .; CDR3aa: CASSLEGGTGNYGYTF; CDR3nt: TGTGCCAGCAGCTTAGAGGGGGGGACAGGGAACTATGGCTACACCTTC
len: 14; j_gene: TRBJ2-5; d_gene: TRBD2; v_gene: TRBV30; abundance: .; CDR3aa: CAWQRGVLQETQYF; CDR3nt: TGTGCCTGGCAGCGGGGGGTCCTCCAAGAGACCCAGTACTTC
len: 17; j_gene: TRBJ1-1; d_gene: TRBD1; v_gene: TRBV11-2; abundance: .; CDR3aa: CASSEPTNRGWGTEAFF; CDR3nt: TGTGCCAGCAGCGAGCCTACCAACAGGGGGTGGGGCACTGAAGCTTTCTTT
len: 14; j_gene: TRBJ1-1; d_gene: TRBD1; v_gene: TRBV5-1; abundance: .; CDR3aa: CASNLGQGGSEAFF; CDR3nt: TGCGCCAGCAACTTGGGACAGGGGGGCTCTGAAGCTTTCTTT
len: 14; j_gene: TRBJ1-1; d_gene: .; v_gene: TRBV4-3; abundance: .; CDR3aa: CASSQEVGGTEAFF; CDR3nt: TGCGCCAGCAGCCAAGAAGTCGGGGGCACTGAAGCTTTCTTT
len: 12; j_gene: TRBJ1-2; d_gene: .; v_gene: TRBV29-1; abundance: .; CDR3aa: CSVGLPYYGYTF; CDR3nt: TGCAGCGTTGGACTTCCTTACTATGGCTACACCTTC
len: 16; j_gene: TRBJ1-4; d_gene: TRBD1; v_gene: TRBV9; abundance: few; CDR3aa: CASSQLGQGVNEKLFF; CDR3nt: TGTGCCAGCAGCCAATTAGGACAGGGGGTTAATGAAAAACTGTTTTTT
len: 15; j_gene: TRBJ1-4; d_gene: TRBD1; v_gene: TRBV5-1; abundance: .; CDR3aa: CASSVGTGGGEKLFF; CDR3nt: TGCGCCAGCAGCGTCGGGACAGGGGGCGGTGAAAAACTGTTTTTT
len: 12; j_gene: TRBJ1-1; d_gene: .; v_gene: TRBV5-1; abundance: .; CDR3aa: CASSPGDTEAFF; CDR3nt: TGCGCCAGCAGCCCAGGGGACACTGAAGCTTTCTTT
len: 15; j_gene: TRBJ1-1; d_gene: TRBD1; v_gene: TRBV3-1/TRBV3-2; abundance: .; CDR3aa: CASSQEVGTGGEAFF; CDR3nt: TGTGCCAGCAGCCAAGAGGTAGGGACAGGGGGGGAAGCTTTCTTT